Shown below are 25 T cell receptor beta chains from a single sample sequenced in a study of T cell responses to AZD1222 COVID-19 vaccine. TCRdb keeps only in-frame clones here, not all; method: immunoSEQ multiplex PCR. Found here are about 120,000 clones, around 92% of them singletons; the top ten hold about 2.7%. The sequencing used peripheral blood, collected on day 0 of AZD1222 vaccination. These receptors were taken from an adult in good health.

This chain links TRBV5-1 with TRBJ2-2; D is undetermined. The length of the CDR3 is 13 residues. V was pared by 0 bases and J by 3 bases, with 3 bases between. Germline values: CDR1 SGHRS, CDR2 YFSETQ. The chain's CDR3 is CASSLAHTGELFF. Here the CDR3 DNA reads TGCGCCAGCAGCTTGGCCCACACCGGGGAGCTGTTTTTT.

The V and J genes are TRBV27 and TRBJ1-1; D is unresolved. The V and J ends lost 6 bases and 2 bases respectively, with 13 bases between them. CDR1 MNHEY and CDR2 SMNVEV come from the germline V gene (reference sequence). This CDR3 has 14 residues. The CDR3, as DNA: TGTGCCAGCAGGTTCGTGGGCGGAAACACTGAAGCTTTCTTT. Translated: CASRFVGGNTEAFF.

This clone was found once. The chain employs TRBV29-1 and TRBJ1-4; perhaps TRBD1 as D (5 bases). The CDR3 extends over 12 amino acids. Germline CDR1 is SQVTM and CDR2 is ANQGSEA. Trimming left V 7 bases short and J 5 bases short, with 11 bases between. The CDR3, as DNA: TGCAGCGCATCTTGGGACAATGAAAAACTGTTTTTT. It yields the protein CSASWDNEKLFF.

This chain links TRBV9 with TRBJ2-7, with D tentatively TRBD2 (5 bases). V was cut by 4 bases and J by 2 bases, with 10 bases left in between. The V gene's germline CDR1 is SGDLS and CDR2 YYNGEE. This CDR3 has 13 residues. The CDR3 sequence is CASSPAGAYEQYF. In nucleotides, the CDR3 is TGTGCCAGCAGCCCGGCCGGGGCCTACGAGCAGTACTTC.

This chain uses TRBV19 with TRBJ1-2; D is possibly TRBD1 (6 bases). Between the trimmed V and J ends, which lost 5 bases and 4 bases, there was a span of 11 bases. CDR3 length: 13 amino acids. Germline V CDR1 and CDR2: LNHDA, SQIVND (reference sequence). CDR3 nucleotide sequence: TGTGCCAGTAGTCCAGGGGCCATCTATGGCTACACCTTC. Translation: CASSPGAIYGYTF. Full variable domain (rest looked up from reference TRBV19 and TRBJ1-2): DGGITQSPKYLFRKEGQNVTLSCEQNLNHDAMYWYRQDPGQGLRLIYYSQIVNDFQKGDIAEGYSVSREKKESFPLTVTSAQKNPTAFYLCASSPGAIYGYTFGSGTRLTVV.

The CDR3, as DNA: TGTGCCAGCAGCTTAGGTCTCAGGGTTGAAGCTTTCTTT. It specifies CASSLGLRVEAFF. The chain combines TRBV11-2 with TRBJ1-1, with D possibly TRBD1 on 5 matching bases. CDR1 and CDR2 from the germline V gene are SGHAT and FQNNGV. There are 13 residues in the CDR3. Trimming cost V 1 base and J 7 bases, with 10 bases left between them.

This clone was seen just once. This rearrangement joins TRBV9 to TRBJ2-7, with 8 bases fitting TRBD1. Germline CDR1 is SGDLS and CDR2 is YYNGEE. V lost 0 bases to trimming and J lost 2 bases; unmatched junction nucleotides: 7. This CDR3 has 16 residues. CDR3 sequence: CASSVAAGQGPYEQYF. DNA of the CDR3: TGTGCCAGCAGCGTAGCTGCAGGACAGGGCCCCTACGAGCAGTACTTC.

The CDR3 DNA is TGCGCCAGCAGCATGACAGGGGTTAATTCACCCCTCCACTTT. The encoded protein is CASSMTGVNSPLHF. The rearrangement joins TRBV5-1 to TRBJ1-6, with 8 bases that match TRBD1. The CDR3 consists of 14 residues. Trimming at V came to 4 bases and at J to 6 bases, leaving 3 bases not matched to a gene. Germline lookup yields CDR1 SGHRS and CDR2 YFSETQ.

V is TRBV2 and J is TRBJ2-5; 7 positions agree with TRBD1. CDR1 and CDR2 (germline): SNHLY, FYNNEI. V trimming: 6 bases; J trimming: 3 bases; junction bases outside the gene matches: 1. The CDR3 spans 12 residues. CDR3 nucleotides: TGTGCCAGCAGAGGGACAGAAGAGACCCAGTACTTC. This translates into CASRGTEETQYF.

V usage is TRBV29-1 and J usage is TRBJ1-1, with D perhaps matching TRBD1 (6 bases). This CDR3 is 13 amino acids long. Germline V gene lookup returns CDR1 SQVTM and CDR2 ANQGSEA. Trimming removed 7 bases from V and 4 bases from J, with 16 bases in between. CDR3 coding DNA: TGCAGCGCAGGAGGCAGGGGAAGCACTGAAGCTTTCTTT. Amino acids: CSAGGRGSTEAFF.

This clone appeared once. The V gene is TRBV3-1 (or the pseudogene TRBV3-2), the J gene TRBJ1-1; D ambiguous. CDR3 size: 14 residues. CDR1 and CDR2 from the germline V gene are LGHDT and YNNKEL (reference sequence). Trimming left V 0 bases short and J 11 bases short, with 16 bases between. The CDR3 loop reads CASSQDSLGGGAFF. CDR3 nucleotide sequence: TGTGCCAGCAGCCAAGATTCTTTAGGTGGAGGGGCTTTCTTT.

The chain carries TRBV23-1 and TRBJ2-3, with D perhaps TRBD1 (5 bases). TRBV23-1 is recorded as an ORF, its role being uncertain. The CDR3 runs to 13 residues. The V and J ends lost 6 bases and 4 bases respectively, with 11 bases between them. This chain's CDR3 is CASRKQDSDTQYF. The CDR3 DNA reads TGCGCCAGCAGGAAACAGGATTCAGATACGCAGTATTTT.

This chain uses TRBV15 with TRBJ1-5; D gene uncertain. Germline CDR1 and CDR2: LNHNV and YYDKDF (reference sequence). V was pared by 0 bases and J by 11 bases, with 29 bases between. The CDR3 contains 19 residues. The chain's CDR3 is CATSRDRVYTTRASLTQHF. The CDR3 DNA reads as TGTGCCACCAGCAGAGATAGAGTGTATACTACCAGAGCTTCGTTGACCCAGCATTTT.

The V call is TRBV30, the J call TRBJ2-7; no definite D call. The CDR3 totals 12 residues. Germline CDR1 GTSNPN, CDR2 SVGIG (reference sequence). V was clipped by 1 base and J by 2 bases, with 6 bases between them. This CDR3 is CAWSARPYEQYF. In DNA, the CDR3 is TGTGCCTGGAGTGCCCGACCCTACGAGCAGTACTTC.

The CDR3 spells CASSLERTDTQYF. For the CDR3, the DNA is TGTGCCAGCAGCTTAGAACGCACAGATACGCAGTATTTT. The chain is built from TRBV11-3 and TRBJ2-3; D remains ambiguous. The CDR3 totals 13 residues. The germline V and J ends were trimmed by 0 bases and 1 base, with 2 bases remaining between them. CDR1 is SGHNT, CDR2 YENEEA, per germline.

Written as DNA, the CDR3 is TGTGCCAGCAGTTTAAGGAGCTCCTACAATGAGCAGTTCTTC. Protein product: CASSLRSSYNEQFF. V gene TRBV28 combines with J gene TRBJ2-1, with D unclear. From germline, CDR1 is MDHEN and CDR2 SYDVKM. This CDR3 has 14 residues. V lost 2 bases, J lost 0 bases, and 5 bases lay in between.

The CDR3 nucleotides are TGTGCCAGCAGTTTATATGGTTACAATGAGCAGTTCTTC. This codes for CASSLYGYNEQFF. The chain links TRBV27 to TRBJ2-1; D remains unclear. CDR3 length: 13 residues. Germline V gene sequence: CDR1 MNHEY, CDR2 SMNVEV (reference sequence). V dropped 1 base and J dropped 4 bases, with 5 bases sitting between them.

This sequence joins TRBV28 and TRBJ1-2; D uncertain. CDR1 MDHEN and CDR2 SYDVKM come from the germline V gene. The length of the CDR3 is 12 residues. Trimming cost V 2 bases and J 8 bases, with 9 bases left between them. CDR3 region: CASSLGRRGYTF. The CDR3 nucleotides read TGTGCCAGCAGTTTAGGGCGGAGGGGCTACACCTTC.

CDR3 in amino acids: CASSPGTGGLGGYTF. CDR3 sequence (DNA): TGTGCCAGCAGTCCAGGGACAGGGGGACTCGGTGGCTACACCTTC. J is TRBJ1-2 and V is TRBV27; 11 positions match TRBD1. CDR3 length equals 15 residues. V shed 5 bases and J 7 bases; nucleotides not matched to a gene: 9. CDR1 is MNHEY and CDR2 is SMNVEV in the germline V gene (reference sequence).

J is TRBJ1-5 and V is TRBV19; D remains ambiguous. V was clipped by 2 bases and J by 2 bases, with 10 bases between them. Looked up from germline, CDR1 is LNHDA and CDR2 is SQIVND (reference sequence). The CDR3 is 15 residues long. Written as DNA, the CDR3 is TGTGCCAGTAGTATATTACATATAGGCAATCAGCCCCAGCATTTT. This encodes CASSILHIGNQPQHF.

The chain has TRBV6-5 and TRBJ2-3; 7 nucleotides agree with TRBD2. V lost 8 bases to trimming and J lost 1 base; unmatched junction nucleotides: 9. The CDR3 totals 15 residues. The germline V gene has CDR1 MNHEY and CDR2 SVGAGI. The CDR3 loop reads CASSLQRDGTDTQYF. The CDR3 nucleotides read TGTGCCAGCTCTCTTCAGCGGGACGGCACAGATACGCAGTATTTT.

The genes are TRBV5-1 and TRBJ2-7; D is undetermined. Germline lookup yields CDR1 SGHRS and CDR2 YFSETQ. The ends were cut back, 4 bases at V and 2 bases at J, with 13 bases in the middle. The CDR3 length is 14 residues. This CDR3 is CASSPTGRPYEQYF. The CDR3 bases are TGCGCCAGCAGCCCCACTGGCAGGCCCTACGAGCAGTACTTC.

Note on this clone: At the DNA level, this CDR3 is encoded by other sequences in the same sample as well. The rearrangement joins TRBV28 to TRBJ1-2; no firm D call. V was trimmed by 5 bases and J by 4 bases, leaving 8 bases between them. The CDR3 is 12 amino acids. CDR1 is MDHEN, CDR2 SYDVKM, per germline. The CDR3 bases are TGTGCCAGCAGTCCCCGGGGCTATGGCTACACCTTC. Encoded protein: CASSPRGYGYTF.

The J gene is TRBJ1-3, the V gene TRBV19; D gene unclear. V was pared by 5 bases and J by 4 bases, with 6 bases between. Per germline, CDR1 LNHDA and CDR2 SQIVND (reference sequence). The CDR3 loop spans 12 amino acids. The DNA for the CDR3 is TGTGCCAGTAGTCCAAGGGGAAACACCATATATTTT. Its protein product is CASSPRGNTIYF.

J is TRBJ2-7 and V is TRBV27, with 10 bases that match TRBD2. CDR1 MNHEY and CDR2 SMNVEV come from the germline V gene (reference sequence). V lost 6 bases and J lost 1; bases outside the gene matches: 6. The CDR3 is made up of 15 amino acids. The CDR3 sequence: CASREGLAASYEQYF. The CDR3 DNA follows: TGTGCCAGCAGGGAAGGACTAGCGGCATCCTACGAGCAGTACTTC.